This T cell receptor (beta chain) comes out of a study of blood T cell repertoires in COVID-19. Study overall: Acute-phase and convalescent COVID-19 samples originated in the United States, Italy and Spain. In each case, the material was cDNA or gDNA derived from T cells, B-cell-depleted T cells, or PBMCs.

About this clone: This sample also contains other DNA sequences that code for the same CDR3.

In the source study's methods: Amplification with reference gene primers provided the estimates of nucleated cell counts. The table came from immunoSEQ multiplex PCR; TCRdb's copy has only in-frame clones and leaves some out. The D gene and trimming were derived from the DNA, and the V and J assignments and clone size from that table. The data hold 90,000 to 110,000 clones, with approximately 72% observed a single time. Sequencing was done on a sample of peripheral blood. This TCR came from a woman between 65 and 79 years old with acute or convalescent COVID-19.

CDR3 DNA: TGTGCCAGCTCGCCGGACAGGGGTGAGCAGTACTTC. This gives the protein CASSPDRGEQYF. The genes are TRBV18 and TRBJ2-7, with TRBD1 identical over 9 bases. CDR1 is KGHSH and CDR2 is LQKENI in the germline V gene. V shed 6 bases, J shed 7 bases, and the junction held 4 bases outside the gene matches. The CDR3 has 12 amino acids.